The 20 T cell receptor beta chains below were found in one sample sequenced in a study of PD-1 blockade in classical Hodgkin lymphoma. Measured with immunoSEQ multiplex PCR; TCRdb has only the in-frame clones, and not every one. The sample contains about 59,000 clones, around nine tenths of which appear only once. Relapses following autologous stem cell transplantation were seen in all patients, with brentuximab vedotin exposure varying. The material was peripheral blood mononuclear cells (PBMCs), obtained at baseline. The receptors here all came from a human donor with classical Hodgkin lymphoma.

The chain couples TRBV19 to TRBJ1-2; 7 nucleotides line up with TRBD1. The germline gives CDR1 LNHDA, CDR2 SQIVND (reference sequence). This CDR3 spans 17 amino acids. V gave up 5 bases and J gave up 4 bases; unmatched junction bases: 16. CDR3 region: CASSQPPGQLKGYGYTF. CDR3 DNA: TGTGCCAGTAGTCAACCGCCGGGACAGCTTAAGGGCTATGGCTACACCTTC. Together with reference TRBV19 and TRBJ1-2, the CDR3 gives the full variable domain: DGGITQSPKYLFRKEGQNVTLSCEQNLNHDAMYWYRQDPGQGLRLIYYSQIVNDFQKGDIAEGYSVSREKKESFPLTVTSAQKNPTAFYLCASSQPPGQLKGYGYTFGSGTRLTVV.

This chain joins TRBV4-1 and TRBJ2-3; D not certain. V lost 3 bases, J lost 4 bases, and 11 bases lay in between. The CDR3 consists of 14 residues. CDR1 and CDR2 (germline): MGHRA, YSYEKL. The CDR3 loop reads CASSHPTYPDTQYF. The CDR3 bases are TGCGCCAGCAGCCACCCGACATATCCAGATACGCAGTATTTT.

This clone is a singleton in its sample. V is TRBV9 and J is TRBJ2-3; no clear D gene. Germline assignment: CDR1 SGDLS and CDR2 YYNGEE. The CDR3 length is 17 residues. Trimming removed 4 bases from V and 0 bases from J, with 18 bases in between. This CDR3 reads CASSFGRMPASTDTQYF. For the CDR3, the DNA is TGTGCCAGCAGCTTCGGACGCATGCCCGCTAGCACAGATACGCAGTATTTT.

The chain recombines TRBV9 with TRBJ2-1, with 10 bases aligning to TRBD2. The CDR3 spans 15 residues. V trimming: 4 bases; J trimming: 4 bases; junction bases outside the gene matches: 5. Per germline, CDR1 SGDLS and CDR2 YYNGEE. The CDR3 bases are TGTGCCAGCAGCACCGGACTAGCGGTTTACAATGAGCAGTTCTTC. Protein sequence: CASSTGLAVYNEQFF.

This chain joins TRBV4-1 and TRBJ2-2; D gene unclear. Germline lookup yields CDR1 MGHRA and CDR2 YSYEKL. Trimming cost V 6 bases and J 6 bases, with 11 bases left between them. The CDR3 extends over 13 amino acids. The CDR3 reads CASRGVLAGELFF. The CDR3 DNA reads TGCGCCAGCAGAGGCGTGCTGGCCGGGGAGCTGTTTTTT.

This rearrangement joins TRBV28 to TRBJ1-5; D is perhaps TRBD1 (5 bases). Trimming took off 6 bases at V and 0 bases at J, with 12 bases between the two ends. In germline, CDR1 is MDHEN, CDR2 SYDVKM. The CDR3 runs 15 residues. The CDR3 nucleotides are TGTGCCAGCAGCAACGACAGCTATAGCAATCAGCCCCAGCATTTT. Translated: CASSNDSYSNQPQHF.

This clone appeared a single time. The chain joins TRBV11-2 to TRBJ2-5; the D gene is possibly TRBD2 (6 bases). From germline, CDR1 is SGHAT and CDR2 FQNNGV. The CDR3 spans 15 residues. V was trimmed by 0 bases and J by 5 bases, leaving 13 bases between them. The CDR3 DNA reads TGTGCCAGCAGCTTAGATCTTGAGGGAGGCGAGACCCAGTACTTC. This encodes CASSLDLEGGETQYF.

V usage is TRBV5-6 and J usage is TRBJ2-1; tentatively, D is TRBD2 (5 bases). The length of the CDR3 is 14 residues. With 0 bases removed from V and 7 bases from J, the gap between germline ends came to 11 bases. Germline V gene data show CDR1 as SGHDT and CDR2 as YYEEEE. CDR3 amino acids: CASSLAEKRNEQFF. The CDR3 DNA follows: TGTGCCAGCAGCTTGGCGGAAAAGCGGAATGAGCAGTTCTTC.

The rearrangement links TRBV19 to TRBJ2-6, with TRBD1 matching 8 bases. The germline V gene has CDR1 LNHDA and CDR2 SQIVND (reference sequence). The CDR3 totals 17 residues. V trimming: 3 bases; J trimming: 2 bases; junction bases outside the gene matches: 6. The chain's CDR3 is CASSIGAGGAGANVLTF. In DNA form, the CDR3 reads TGTGCCAGTAGTATTGGCGCAGGGGGCGCTGGGGCCAACGTCCTGACTTTC.

The CDR3 here is CASSLGGQETQYF. Written as DNA, the CDR3 is TGTGCCAGCAGCCTCGGGGGCCAAGAGACCCAGTACTTC. The J gene is TRBJ2-5, the V gene TRBV5-5, with D possibly being TRBD2 (6 bases). The germline V gene encodes CDR1 SGHKS and CDR2 YYEKEE (reference sequence). The CDR3 spans 13 residues. V was shortened by 4 bases and J by 1 base, with 8 bases between the two germline ends.

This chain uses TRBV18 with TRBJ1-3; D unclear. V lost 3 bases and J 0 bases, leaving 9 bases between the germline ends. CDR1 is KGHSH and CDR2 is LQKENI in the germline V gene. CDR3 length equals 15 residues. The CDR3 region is CASSPTQYSGNTIYF. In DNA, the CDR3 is TGTGCCAGCTCACCGACACAGTACTCTGGAAACACCATATATTTT.

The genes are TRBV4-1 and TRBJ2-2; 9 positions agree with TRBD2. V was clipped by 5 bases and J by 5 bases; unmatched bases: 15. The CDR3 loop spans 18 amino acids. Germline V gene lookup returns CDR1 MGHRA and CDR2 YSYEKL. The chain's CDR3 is CASSYSGGSSGRTGELFF. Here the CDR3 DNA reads TGCGCCAGCAGCTACTCCGGAGGGTCCAGCGGGAGGACCGGGGAGCTGTTTTTT.

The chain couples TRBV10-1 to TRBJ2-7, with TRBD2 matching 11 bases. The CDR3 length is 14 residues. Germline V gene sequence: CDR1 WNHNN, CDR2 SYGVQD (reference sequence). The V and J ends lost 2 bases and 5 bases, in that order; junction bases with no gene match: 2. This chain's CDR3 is CASSELAGGNEQYF. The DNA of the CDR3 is TGCGCCAGCAGTGAGCTAGCGGGAGGAAACGAGCAGTACTTC.

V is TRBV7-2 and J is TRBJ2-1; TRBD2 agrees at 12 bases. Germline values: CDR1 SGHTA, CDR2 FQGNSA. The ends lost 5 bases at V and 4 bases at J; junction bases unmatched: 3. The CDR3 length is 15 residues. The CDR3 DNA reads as TGTGCCAGCAGCCCCGGACTAGCGGGGTACAATGAGCAGTTCTTC. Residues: CASSPGLAGYNEQFF.

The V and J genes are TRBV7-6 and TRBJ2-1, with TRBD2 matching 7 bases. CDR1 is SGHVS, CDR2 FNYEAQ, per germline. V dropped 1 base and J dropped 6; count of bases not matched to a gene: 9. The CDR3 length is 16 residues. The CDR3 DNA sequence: TGTGCCAGCAGCTTAGACGCGGGAGTGGCCATCAATGAGCAGTTCTTC. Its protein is CASSLDAGVAINEQFF.

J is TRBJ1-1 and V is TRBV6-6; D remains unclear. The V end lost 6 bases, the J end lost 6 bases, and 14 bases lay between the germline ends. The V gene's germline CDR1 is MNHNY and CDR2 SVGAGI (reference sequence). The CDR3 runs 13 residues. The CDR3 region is CASSPRGGAEAFF. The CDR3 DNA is TGTGCCAGCAGCCCGCGGGGAGGCGCTGAAGCTTTCTTT.

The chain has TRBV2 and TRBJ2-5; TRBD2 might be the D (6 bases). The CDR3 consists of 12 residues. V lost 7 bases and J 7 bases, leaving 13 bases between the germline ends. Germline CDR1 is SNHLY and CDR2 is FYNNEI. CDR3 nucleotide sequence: TGTGCCAGCAAGGCAAGGCGGGGGACCCAGTACTTC. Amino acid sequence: CASKARRGTQYF. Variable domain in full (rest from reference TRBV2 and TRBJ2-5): EPEVTQTPSHQVTQMGQEVILRCVPISNHLYFYWYRQILGQKVEFLVSFYNNEISEKSEIFDDQFSVERPDGSNFTLKIRSTKLEDSAMYFCASKARRGTQYFGPGTRLLVL.

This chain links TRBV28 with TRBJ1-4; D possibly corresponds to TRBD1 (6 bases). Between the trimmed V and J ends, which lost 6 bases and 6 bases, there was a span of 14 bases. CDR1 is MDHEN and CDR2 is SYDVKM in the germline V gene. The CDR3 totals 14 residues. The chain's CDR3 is CASSAGAGDEKLFF. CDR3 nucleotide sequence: TGTGCCAGCAGCGCGGGGGCAGGGGATGAAAAACTGTTTTTT. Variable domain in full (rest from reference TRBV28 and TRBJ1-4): DVKVTQSSRYLVKRTGEKVFLECVQDMDHENMFWYRQDPGLGLRLIYFSYDVKMKEKGDIPEGYSVSREKKERFSLILESASTNQTSMYLCASSAGAGDEKLFFGSGTQLSVL.

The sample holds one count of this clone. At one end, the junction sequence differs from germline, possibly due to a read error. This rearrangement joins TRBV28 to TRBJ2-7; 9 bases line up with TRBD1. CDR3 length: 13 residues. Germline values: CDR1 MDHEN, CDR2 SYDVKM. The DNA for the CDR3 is TGTGCCAGCGGGCGGGTCGGGGACAGGGAGCCCTCCTTC. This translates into CASGRVGDREPSF.

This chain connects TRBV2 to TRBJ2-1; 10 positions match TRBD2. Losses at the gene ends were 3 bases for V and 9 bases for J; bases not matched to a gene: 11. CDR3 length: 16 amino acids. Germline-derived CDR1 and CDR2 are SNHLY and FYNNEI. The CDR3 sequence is CASSEELAGWVTEQFF. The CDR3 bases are TGTGCCAGCAGTGAGGAACTAGCGGGGTGGGTTACTGAGCAGTTCTTC.